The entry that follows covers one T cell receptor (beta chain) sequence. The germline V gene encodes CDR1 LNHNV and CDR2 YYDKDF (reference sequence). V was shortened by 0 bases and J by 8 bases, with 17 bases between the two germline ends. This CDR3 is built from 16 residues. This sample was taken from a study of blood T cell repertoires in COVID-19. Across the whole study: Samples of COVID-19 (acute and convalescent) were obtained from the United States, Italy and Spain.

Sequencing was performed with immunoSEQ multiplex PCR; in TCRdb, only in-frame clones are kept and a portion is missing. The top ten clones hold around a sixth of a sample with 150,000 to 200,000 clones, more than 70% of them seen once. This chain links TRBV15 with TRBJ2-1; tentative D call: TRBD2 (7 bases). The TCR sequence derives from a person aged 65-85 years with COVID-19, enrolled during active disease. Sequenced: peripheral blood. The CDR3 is CATSRDPYGGHYEQFF. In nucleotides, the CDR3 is TGTGCCACCAGCAGAGATCCTTACGGGGGGCACTATGAGCAGTTCTTC.